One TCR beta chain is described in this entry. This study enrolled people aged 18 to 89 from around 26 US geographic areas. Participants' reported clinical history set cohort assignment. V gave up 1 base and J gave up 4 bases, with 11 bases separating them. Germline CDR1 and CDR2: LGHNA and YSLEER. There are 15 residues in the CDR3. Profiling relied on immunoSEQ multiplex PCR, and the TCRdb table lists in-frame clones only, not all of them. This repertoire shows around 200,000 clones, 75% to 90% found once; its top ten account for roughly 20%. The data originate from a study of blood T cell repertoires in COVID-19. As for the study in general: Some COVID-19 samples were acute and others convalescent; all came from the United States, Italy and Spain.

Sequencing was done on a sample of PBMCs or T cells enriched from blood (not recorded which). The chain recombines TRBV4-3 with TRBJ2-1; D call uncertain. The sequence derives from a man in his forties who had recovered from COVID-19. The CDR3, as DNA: TGCGCCAGCAGCCAAGCTCTCAATCTATACAATGAGCAGTTCTTC. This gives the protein CASSQALNLYNEQFF.